This is a list of T cell receptor beta chains from one sample in a study of blood T cell repertoires in COVID-19. Only in-frame clones appear in the TCRdb table, and some are missing; sequencing was by immunoSEQ multiplex PCR. Among 200,000 or so clones listed, 65% to 90% were seen once. Sample: PBMCs or T cells enriched from blood (not recorded which). All receptors come from a woman aged 40 to 50 with acute COVID-19. Each CDR3 is given with its conserved first and last residue. Clone size is stated in some rows and not others, as once, few, many or a class when expanded.

TRBV6-7,TRBJ2-3,NA,CASSHLAGGTDTQYF
TRBV2,TRBJ2-7,NA,CASSGRVGGEQYF
TRBV7-3,TRBJ2-7,few,CASSAQAGGYEQYF
TRBV28,TRBJ2-4,NA,CASSLIRNIQYF
TRBV19,TRBJ1-2,once,CASSIVTGSGYGYTF
TRBV28,TRBJ1-1,NA,CASIRNTEAFF
TRBV28,TRBJ1-1,NA,CASSPQGRGTEAFF
TRBV5-5,TRBJ1-1,NA,CASSLRDKGPGTEAFF
TRBV2,TRBJ1-3,NA,CASGETGFGNTIYF
TRBV5-8,TRBJ2-1,NA,CASSPDGGQGRNRQFF
TRBV19,TRBJ2-1,NA,CASSVGGSYNEQFF
TRBV6-2/TRBV6-3,TRBJ2-7,NA,CASSYSGQGIEQYF
TRBV19,TRBJ2-1,NA,CASTSHLNEQFF
TRBV27,TRBJ2-1,few,CASTPLGTSGSDEQFF
TRBV27,TRBJ2-7,NA,CASSLSVSYEQYF
TRBV28,TRBJ1-5,NA,CASSSIDINQPQHF
TRBV7-2,TRBJ2-7,NA,CASSHTGGGTYEQYF
TRBV11-2,TRBJ2-3,once,CASGEDTQYF
TRBV7-3,TRBJ2-6,once,CASSPRGGANVLTF
TRBV7-2,TRBJ2-4,NA,CASSGLRDSPKNIQYF
TRBV3-1/TRBV3-2,TRBJ2-5,once,CASSRRGGRAHQETQYF
TRBV19,TRBJ1-5,NA,CASSIQGQPQHF
TRBV6-1,TRBJ1-2,few,CASRETGTGSRAPYGYTF
TRBV21-1,TRBJ2-7,once,CASRNLAGGPGMPYEQYF
TRBV6-5,TRBJ2-5,NA,CASSLRERARGETQYF
TRBV25-1,TRBJ1-2,NA,CASSYLGGRTF
TRBV4-1,TRBJ1-5,NA,CASSQDGTALNQPQHF
TRBV5-1,TRBJ1-1,few,CASSFLGQGQSFGTEAFF
TRBV6-5,TRBJ2-1,NA,CASSIQGNQYNEQFF
TRBV3-1/TRBV3-2,TRBJ2-7,NA,CASSPRLAGVNEQYF
TRBV5-5,TRBJ2-5,once,CASSLVGLAGGPGRETQYF
TRBV5-6,TRBJ1-1,NA,CASSLLRGSPEAFF
TRBV7-8,TRBJ2-7,NA,CASSLVFLAGEQYF